Listed below are T cell receptor beta chains from one sample, sequenced in a study of T-cell memory formation after mild COVID-19. TCRdb itself ran the 5' RACE reads through MiXCR, one entry per CDR3 protein. Seen here are around 65,000 distinct CDR3 sequences, about 10% observed once, and the top ten hold around 1.1%. Material: PBMCs or a T cell subset sorted from them (not recorded which). The receptors come from a man aged 18 to 29 who had mild COVID-19 (a few samples of this study predate the infection). Cell type and time point are not known. Each CDR3 is given without its conserved first and last residue. D genes are given only for firm matches. Size values are once, few and many counts, or a class for expanded clones, and some rows have none.

size	V	D	J	CDR3
.	TRBV9	TRBD1	TRBJ2-1	ASRSPGGNEQF
few	TRBV4-1	.	TRBJ2-6	ASSTITGGGANVLT
few	TRBV2	.	TRBJ2-5	ASVWTFQETQY
many	TRBV20-1	TRBD1	TRBJ2-5	SARAPGQGNGEETQY
few	TRBV5-1	.	TRBJ1-1	ASSLDGGGRTEAF
few	TRBV20-1	.	TRBJ1-4	SARGTILGEKLF
.	TRBV6-2/TRBV6-3	.	TRBJ2-2	ASSPGVAGELF
few	TRBV2	.	TRBJ2-3	ASTMHLGRLTDTQY
few	TRBV9	.	TRBJ2-1	ASSFRVVGYNEQF
few	TRBV7-2	.	TRBJ1-1	ASSLVIRGTEAF
many	TRBV5-1	.	TRBJ2-5	ASSQGGGETQY
few	TRBV25-1	.	TRBJ2-5	ASSGHGRETQY
few	TRBV29-1	.	TRBJ2-2	SVRSGLANTGELF
.	TRBV2	.	TRBJ2-2	ASSEYPTGELF
.	TRBV7-9	.	TRBJ2-5	ASSLSSGRGETQY
.	TRBV20-1	.	TRBJ2-2	SARVGQAYTGELF
few	TRBV12-3/TRBV12-4	.	TRBJ1-5	ASSSRFQGVGQPQH
.	TRBV12-5	.	TRBJ1-1	ASGPVGSLNTEAF
.	TRBV7-2	.	TRBJ1-1	ASSSSPGTEPF
few	TRBV7-9	TRBD1	TRBJ2-5	ASSWGQAQGETQY
few	TRBV27	TRBD1	TRBJ2-7	ASRQGGYEQY
few	TRBV6-6	.	TRBJ1-5	ASTMTGTSNQPQH
few	TRBV20-1	.	TRBJ1-2	SAFLYGYT
.	TRBV9	TRBD2	TRBJ2-1	ASSWPGSGGSNNEQF
many	TRBV12-3/TRBV12-4	.	TRBJ2-1	ASSLSAEQF
many	TRBV12-3/TRBV12-4	.	TRBJ1-1	ASSLSQLNTEAF
.	TRBV11-3	.	TRBJ1-6	ASSLEHNSPLH